This entry lists 10 T cell receptor beta chains sequenced from one sample in a study of sequential checkpoint blockade in melanoma. Profiled with immunoSEQ multiplex PCR; TCRdb holds only in-frame clones, not every one. The sample consists of approximately 10,000 clones, more than 65% of them appearing once. Specified treatment: randomized to nivolumab then ipilimumab (arm A) or the reverse (arm B). The source material was CD8+ T cells sorted from blood (inferred from file names), sampled from a patient given nivolumab and ipilimumab in sequence. Every receptor here comes from a human donor with melanoma.

The CDR3 DNA follows: TGTGCCAGCAGTTTATCGGTAAATAGGGAAGGAGGCGAGCAGTACTTC. This gives the protein CASSLSVNREGGEQYF. The genes are TRBV27 and TRBJ2-7; D may be TRBD2 (5 bases). The V and J ends lost 0 bases and 6 bases respectively, with 18 bases between them. The length of the CDR3 is 16 residues. Germline V gives CDR1 MNHEY, CDR2 SMNVEV (reference sequence).

The chain joins TRBV5-8 to TRBJ1-2; D is uncertain. The CDR3 has 14 residues. The V and J ends lost 1 base and 4 bases respectively, with 11 bases between them. In germline, CDR1 is SGHTS, CDR2 YDEGEE. In DNA, the CDR3 is TGTGCCAGCAGCTTGAGAGAGTACGTCTATGGCTACACCTTC. Its protein product is CASSLREYVYGYTF.

The chain uses TRBV5-6 and TRBJ1-3, with a tentative D call TRBD1 (6 bases). Trimming took 4 bases from V and 1 from J, leaving 12 bases between them. Germline assignment: CDR1 SGHDT and CDR2 YYEEEE. There are 15 residues in the CDR3. CDR3 bases: TGTGCCAGCAGCGCCCTGACAGGATCTGGAAACACCATATATTTT. Encoded protein: CASSALTGSGNTIYF.

This clone was counted a few times. This chain links TRBV6-5 with TRBJ2-7, with TRBD2 identical over 7 bases. Trimming removed 5 bases from V and 3 bases from J; junction bases left unmatched: 7. The length of the CDR3 is 14 residues. In germline, CDR1 is MNHEY, CDR2 SVGAGI. CDR3 sequence (DNA): TGTGCCAGCAGTGAGATAGCGGGCCACTACGAGCAGTACTTC. Its protein product is CASSEIAGHYEQYF.

The chain carries TRBV6-5 and TRBJ2-2; perhaps TRBD1 as D (6 bases). The length of the CDR3 is 15 residues. Germline lookup yields CDR1 MNHEY and CDR2 SVGAGI. V was clipped by 5 bases and J by 3 bases, with 13 bases between them. The CDR3 is CASSLLAGDTGELFF. The CDR3 bases are TGTGCCAGCAGTCTCTTAGCAGGGGACACCGGGGAGCTGTTTTTT.

This clone came up a few times. This sequence joins TRBV19 and TRBJ2-7; 12 bases fit TRBD1. This CDR3 contains 17 residues. Germline V gene lookup returns CDR1 LNHDA and CDR2 SQIVND (reference sequence). V lost 5 bases, J lost 4 bases, and 12 bases stayed unmatched. The CDR3 sequence: CASSGDRGQSRRYEQYF. DNA of the CDR3: TGTGCCAGTAGTGGGGACAGGGGGCAATCTCGTCGATACGAGCAGTACTTC.

In this sample, this clone turned up a few times. This chain connects TRBV6-5 to TRBJ1-5; no definite D call. The CDR3 runs to 15 residues. The germline V and J ends were trimmed by 7 bases and 3 bases, with 16 bases remaining between them. Germline V gene sequence: CDR1 MNHEY, CDR2 SVGAGI. The DNA for the CDR3 is TGTGCCAGCACTCCGACCGGTAGCTTCAATCAGCCCCAGCATTTT. Amino acids: CASTPTGSFNQPQHF.

As to this clone: Other DNA sequences in this specimen translate into the identical CDR3. The rearrangement links TRBV7-9 to TRBJ2-3, with 7 bases lining up with TRBD1. CDR3 length: 15 residues. The V gene end was trimmed by 5 bases and the J gene end by 0 bases; junction bases not matched to a gene: 5. Germline CDR1 is SEHNR and CDR2 is FQNEAQ (reference sequence). The chain's CDR3 is CASSPTGISTDTQYF. CDR3 sequence (DNA): TGTGCCAGCAGCCCGACAGGGATAAGCACAGATACGCAGTATTTT.

The rearrangement links TRBV19 to TRBJ2-2, with 9 nucleotides matching TRBD1. Germline V lookup: CDR1 LNHDA, CDR2 SQIVND (reference sequence). This CDR3 region has 15 residues. The ends lost 3 bases at V and 5 bases at J; junction bases unmatched: 4. CDR3 nucleotides: TGTGCCAGTAGTATCGGGACAGGGCGGACCGGGGAGCTGTTTTTT. It translates to CASSIGTGRTGELFF.

The chain combines TRBV28 with TRBJ2-1; 8 positions agree with TRBD1. The CDR3 is 15 amino acids. J lost 3 bases, V lost 4 bases, and 5 bases had no gene match. CDR1 and CDR2 (germline): MDHEN, SYDVKM. CDR3 protein: CASSSGQDSYNEQFF. The CDR3 nucleotides are TGTGCCAGCAGTTCGGGACAGGACAGCTACAATGAGCAGTTCTTC. Complete variable domain (other parts from reference TRBV28 and TRBJ2-1): DVKVTQSSRYLVKRTGEKVFLECVQDMDHENMFWYRQDPGLGLRLIYFSYDVKMKEKGDIPEGYSVSREKKERFSLILESASTNQTSMYLCASSSGQDSYNEQFFGPGTRLTVL.